This T cell receptor beta chain was captured in a study of beta chain features in type 1 diabetes. Every bit of the isolated RNA underwent reverse transcription, so sequencing read expressed TCRB transcripts. Generated by immunoSEQ multiplex PCR, the TCRdb table keeps only in-frame clones and is missing some. The profile covers 150,000 to 200,000 clones, with less than 15% appearing a single time and 0.55% to 0.8% taken by the ten largest. CD4+ naive, central memory, regulatory and stem cell-like memory cells were sorted via CD45RO/CCR7/CD25/CD127/CD95/CD27. The CDR3 covers 16 residues. Germline trimming cut 4 bases from V and 6 bases from J; bases unmatched to any gene: 8. The V gene's germline CDR1 is SGHRS and CDR2 YFSETQ.

The clonotype comes from a woman under 30 in good health. This chain links TRBV5-1 with TRBJ1-5; 12 positions agree with TRBD1. What was sequenced was central memory CD4+ T cells from blood. The CDR3 reads CASSPDGTGGLQPQHF. Here the CDR3 DNA reads TGCGCCAGCAGCCCCGATGGGACAGGGGGCCTTCAGCCCCAGCATTTT.